One sample yielded the 20 T cell receptor beta chains listed below, sequenced in a study of blood T cell repertoires in COVID-19. The method was immunoSEQ multiplex PCR; TCRdb's version includes in-frame clones alone and lacks a portion of them. The sample holds 250,000 to 350,000 clones, 90% seen once. Sequencing was performed on PBMCs or T cells enriched from blood (not recorded which). These receptors all stem from a man in his fifties or sixties who had recovered from COVID-19.

The V and J genes are TRBV24-1 and TRBJ1-5; 8 positions match TRBD1. CDR3 length equals 18 residues. V gave up 0 bases and J gave up 5 bases; unmatched junction bases: 11. CDR1 KGHDR and CDR2 SFDVKD come from the germline V gene. The CDR3 DNA reads as TGTGCCACCAGTGATTTGGCGGTGGGGCGCAGGGGGCATCAGCCCCAGCATTTT. This gives the protein CATSDLAVGRRGHQPQHF.

This rearrangement joins TRBV5-4 to TRBJ1-1; D remains unclear. The CDR3 sequence is 13 residues long. Trimming removed 2 bases at V and 4 bases at J, with 9 bases between. Germline CDR1 reads SGHNT; CDR2 reads YYREEE (reference sequence). Here the CDR3 reads CASSFEPITEAFF. CDR3 nucleotide sequence: TGTGCCAGCAGCTTCGAGCCGATCACTGAAGCTTTCTTT.

This chain uses TRBV2 with TRBJ2-7, with 8 bases aligning to TRBD1. CDR1 and CDR2 from the germline V gene are SNHLY and FYNNEI. The CDR3 spans 12 residues. The ends lost 7 bases at V and 6 bases at J; junction bases unmatched: 5. The CDR3: CASKQGAGEQYF. The CDR3 DNA is TGTGCCAGCAAGCAGGGGGCGGGCGAGCAGTACTTC.

V is TRBV12-3 or TRBV12-4 and J is TRBJ1-1; D perhaps matches TRBD1 (5 bases). CDR3 length: 13 residues. Trimming took 1 base from V and 5 from J, leaving 8 bases between them. The CDR3 reads CASSLGHRTEAFF. The CDR3 DNA reads TGTGCCAGCAGTTTAGGCCACAGGACTGAAGCTTTCTTT.

J is TRBJ2-2 and V is TRBV6-1; D is perhaps TRBD1 (5 bases). Trimming stripped 0 bases from V and 0 bases from J, with 11 bases between. Germline V gene sequence: CDR1 MNHNS, CDR2 SASEGT. The CDR3 is 17 residues long. CDR3 coding DNA: TGTGCCAGCAGTGAAGCGATAGCAGGGTCGAACACCGGGGAGCTGTTTTTT. As protein: CASSEAIAGSNTGELFF.

V gene TRBV4-2 combines with J gene TRBJ2-7; 10 nucleotides align to TRBD2. The length of the CDR3 is 22 residues. CDR1 is LGHNA, CDR2 YNFKEQ, per germline. V gave up 0 bases and J gave up 0 bases; unmatched junction bases: 20. CDR3 coding DNA: TGTGCCAGCAGCCAAGAGGCATTAGCGGGAGGCCTACCCCACTATAACTCCTACGAGCAGTACTTC. Its translation: CASSQEALAGGLPHYNSYEQYF.

The chain joins TRBV6-2 or TRBV6-3 to TRBJ1-2, with TRBD1 matching 7 bases. The germline gives CDR1 MNHEY, CDR2 SVGEGT. The V and J ends lost 2 bases and 8 bases, in that order; junction bases with no gene match: 5. The CDR3 is made up of 13 amino acids. For the CDR3, the DNA is TGTGCCAGCAGTTACCTAGACAGGGACGGCTACACCTTC. Translated: CASSYLDRDGYTF.

CDR3 region: CASSYRGANEKLFF. DNA of the CDR3: TGTGCCAGCAGCTACAGGGGAGCTAATGAAAAACTGTTTTTT. The chain combines TRBV3-1 (or the pseudogene TRBV3-2) with TRBJ1-4; 7 nucleotides agree with TRBD1. The CDR3 sequence is 14 residues long. The germline CDR1 and CDR2 sequences are LGHDT and YNNKEL (reference sequence). V gave up 5 bases and J gave up 3 bases; unmatched junction bases: 3.

This chain links TRBV3-1 (or the pseudogene TRBV3-2) with TRBJ1-1, with 7 bases that match TRBD1. The CDR3 covers 16 residues. Trimming cost V 7 bases and J 4 bases; bases outside gene matches: 15. From germline, CDR1 is LGHDT and CDR2 YNNKEL (reference sequence). CDR3 region: CASTPLHRGRGTEAFF. DNA for the CDR3: TGTGCCAGCACCCCTCTTCACAGGGGAAGGGGCACTGAAGCTTTCTTT.

This clone was detected many times. J is TRBJ1-1 and V is TRBV18, with 8 bases matching TRBD1. The CDR3 totals 13 residues. Losses at the gene ends were 3 bases for V and 8 bases for J; bases not matched to a gene: 5. CDR1 is KGHSH, CDR2 LQKENI, per germline. The CDR3 DNA reads as TGTGCCAGCTCACCGGGGGGACAGGACGAAGCTTTCTTT. Translated: CASSPGGQDEAFF.

This clone was recorded only once. The chain has TRBV10-3 and TRBJ1-2, with a possible D match to TRBD1 (5 bases). The length of the CDR3 is 16 residues. With 1 base removed from V and 8 bases from J, the gap between germline ends came to 20 bases. CDR1 and CDR2 (germline): ENHRY, SYGVKD. The CDR3 spells CAISEFRQGGDLGYTF. The CDR3 nucleotides read TGTGCCATCAGTGAGTTCAGGCAGGGAGGGGACCTCGGCTACACCTTC.

This chain joins TRBV5-6 and TRBJ1-2; perhaps TRBD1 as D (5 bases). The CDR3 is made up of 13 amino acids. The V gene's germline CDR1 is SGHDT and CDR2 YYEEEE. V was pared by 5 bases and J by 3 bases, with 11 bases between. The CDR3 is CASSSQAHYGYTF. For the CDR3, the DNA is TGTGCCAGCAGTTCACAGGCCCACTATGGCTACACCTTC.

The chain is built from TRBV15 and TRBJ1-5; D not certain. CDR1 and CDR2 from the germline V gene are LNHNV and YYDKDF (reference sequence). The CDR3 totals 14 residues. V shed 0 bases and J shed 9 bases, with 12 bases lying between them. CDR3 region: CATSRDRAAGPQHF. The DNA of the CDR3 is TGTGCCACCAGCAGAGATCGGGCGGCGGGGCCCCAGCATTTT.

This clone appeared a single time. The CDR3: CASSPGTSYGYTF. The DNA for the CDR3 is TGTGCCAGCAGTCCTGGTACGAGCTATGGCTACACCTTC. The chain combines TRBV12-3 or TRBV12-4 with TRBJ1-2, with D unresolved. This CDR3 has 13 amino acids. V lost 5 bases to trimming and J lost 4 bases, with 11 bases between them.

V gene TRBV24-1 combines with J gene TRBJ1-1; possible D gene TRBD1, 6 bases. Per germline, CDR1 KGHDR and CDR2 SFDVKD. The CDR3 totals 14 residues. The ends were cut back, 2 bases at V and 9 bases at J, with 15 bases in the middle. The CDR3 DNA reads TGTGCCACCAGTGATTCGAGGACAGAGAGAAAAGCTTTCTTT. It translates to CATSDSRTERKAFF.

The table lists this clone with a count of one. This chain links TRBV5-1 with TRBJ2-7, with D maybe TRBD1 (5 bases). Germline lookup yields CDR1 SGHRS and CDR2 YFSETQ. Trimming cost V 1 base and J 1 base, with 15 bases left between them. This CDR3 is built from 16 residues. The CDR3 nucleotides read TGCGCCAGCAGCTTGAACCCCAGGGTCCAGTCCTACGAGCAGTACTTC. Protein sequence: CASSLNPRVQSYEQYF.

The table lists this clone with a count of one. The J gene is TRBJ2-3, the V gene TRBV14; the match to TRBD2 covers 9 bases. CDR1 and CDR2 (germline): SGHDN, FVKESK. V shed 1 base, J shed 1 base, and the junction held 3 bases outside the gene matches. The CDR3 runs 16 residues. CDR3 DNA sequence: TGTGCCAGCAGCCAAGTTCCTAGCGGGGGCACAGATACGCAGTATTTT. Its translation: CASSQVPSGGTDTQYF.

The V and J genes are TRBV29-1 and TRBJ1-1, with D perhaps matching TRBD1 (6 bases). This CDR3 region has 16 residues. V was clipped by 5 bases and J by 0 bases, with 19 bases between them. The germline V gene encodes CDR1 SQVTM and CDR2 ANQGSEA. CDR3: CSVRDVGGGLNTEAFF. The CDR3 DNA reads as TGCAGCGTTCGTGATGTGGGAGGGGGATTGAACACTGAAGCTTTCTTT.

The rearrangement links TRBV13 to TRBJ1-1; D is unresolved. CDR1 and CDR2 from the germline V gene are PRHDT and FYEKMQ (reference sequence). The ends were cut back, 5 bases at V and 3 bases at J, with 10 bases in the middle. The CDR3 length is 13 residues. The CDR3 protein is CASSRQAHTEAFF. CDR3 in DNA: TGTGCCAGCAGCCGGCAGGCTCACACTGAAGCTTTCTTT.

J is TRBJ2-2 and V is TRBV18; 8 nucleotides align to TRBD1. There are 15 residues in the CDR3. CDR1 KGHSH and CDR2 LQKENI come from the germline V gene. Trimming removed 4 bases from V and 1 base from J; junction bases left unmatched: 2. CDR3 sequence: CASSLGQGNTGELFF. The CDR3 region has the DNA TGTGCCAGCTCACTAGGACAGGGGAACACCGGGGAGCTGTTTTTT.